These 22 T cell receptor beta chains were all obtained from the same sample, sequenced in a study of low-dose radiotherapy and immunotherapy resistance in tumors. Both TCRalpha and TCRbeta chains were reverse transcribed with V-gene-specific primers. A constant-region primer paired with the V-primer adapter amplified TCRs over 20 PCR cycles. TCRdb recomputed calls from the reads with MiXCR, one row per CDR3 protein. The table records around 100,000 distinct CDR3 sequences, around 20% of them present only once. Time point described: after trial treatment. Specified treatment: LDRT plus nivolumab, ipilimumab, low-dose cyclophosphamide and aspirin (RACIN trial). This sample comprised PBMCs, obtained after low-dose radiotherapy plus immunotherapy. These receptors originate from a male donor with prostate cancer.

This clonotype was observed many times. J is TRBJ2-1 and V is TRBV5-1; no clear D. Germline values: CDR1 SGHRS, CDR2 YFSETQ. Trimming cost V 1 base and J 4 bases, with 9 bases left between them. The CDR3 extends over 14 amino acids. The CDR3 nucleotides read TGCGCCAGCAGCTTGTACAATCTGTACAATGAGCAGTTCTTC. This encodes CASSLYNLYNEQFF.

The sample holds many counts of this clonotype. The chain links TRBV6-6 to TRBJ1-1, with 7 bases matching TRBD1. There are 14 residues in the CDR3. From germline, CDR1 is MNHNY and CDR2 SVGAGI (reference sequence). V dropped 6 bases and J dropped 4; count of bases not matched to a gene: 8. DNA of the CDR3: TGTGCCAGCAGGCTACAGGGGATGGGCACTGAAGCTTTCTTT. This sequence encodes CASRLQGMGTEAFF.

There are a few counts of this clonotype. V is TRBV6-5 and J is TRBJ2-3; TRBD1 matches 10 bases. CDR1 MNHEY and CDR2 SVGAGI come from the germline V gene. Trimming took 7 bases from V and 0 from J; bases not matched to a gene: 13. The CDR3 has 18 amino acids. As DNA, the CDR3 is TGTGCCAGCATCCCCGGGACAGGGGTTGATTCTAGCACAGATACGCAGTATTTT. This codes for CASIPGTGVDSSTDTQYF.

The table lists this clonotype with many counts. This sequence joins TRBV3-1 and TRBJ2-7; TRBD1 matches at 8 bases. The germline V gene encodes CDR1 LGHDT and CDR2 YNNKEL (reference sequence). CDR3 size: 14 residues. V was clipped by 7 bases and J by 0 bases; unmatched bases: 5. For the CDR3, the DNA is TGTGCCAGCACCCGGGACAGGTACTCCTACGAGCAGTACTTC. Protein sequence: CASTRDRYSYEQYF.

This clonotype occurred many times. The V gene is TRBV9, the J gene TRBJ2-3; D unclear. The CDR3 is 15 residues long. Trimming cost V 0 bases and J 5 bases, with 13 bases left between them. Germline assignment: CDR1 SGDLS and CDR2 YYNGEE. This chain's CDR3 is CASSVGSRIGDTQYF. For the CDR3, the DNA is TGTGCCAGCAGCGTAGGATCCAGAATTGGAGATACGCAGTATTTT.

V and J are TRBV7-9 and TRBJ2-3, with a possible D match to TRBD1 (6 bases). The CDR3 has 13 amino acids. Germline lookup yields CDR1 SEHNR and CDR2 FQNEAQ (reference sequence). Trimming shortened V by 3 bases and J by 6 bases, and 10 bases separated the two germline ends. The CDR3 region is CASSFGRGDTQYF. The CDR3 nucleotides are TGTGCCAGCAGCTTCGGTAGGGGGGATACGCAGTATTTT.

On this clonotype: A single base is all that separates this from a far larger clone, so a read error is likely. The CDR3 here is CASSLQGFNNEQYF. CDR3 bases: TGTGCCAGCAGCCTACAGGGTTTCAACAATGAGCAGTACTTC. The rearrangement links TRBV14 to TRBJ2-7; weak D call: TRBD1 (6 bases). The V gene's germline CDR1 is SGHDN and CDR2 FVKESK. This CDR3 contains 14 residues. Trimming removed 4 bases from V and 7 bases from J, with 17 bases in between.

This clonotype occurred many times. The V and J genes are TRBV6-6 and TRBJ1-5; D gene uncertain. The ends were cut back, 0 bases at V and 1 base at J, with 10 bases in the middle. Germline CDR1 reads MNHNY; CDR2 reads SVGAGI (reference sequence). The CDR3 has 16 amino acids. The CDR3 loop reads CASSYSGSSSNQPQHF. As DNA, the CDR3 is TGTGCCAGCAGTTACTCAGGATCCAGCAGCAATCAGCCCCAGCATTTT.

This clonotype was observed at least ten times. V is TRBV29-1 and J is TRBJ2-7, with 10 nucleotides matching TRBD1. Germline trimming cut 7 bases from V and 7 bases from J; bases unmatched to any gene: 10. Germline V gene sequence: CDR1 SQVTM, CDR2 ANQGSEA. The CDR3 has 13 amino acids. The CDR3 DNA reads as TGCAGCGCCGGACAGGGGGTTTTATGGGAGCAGTACTTC. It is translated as CSAGQGVLWEQYF.

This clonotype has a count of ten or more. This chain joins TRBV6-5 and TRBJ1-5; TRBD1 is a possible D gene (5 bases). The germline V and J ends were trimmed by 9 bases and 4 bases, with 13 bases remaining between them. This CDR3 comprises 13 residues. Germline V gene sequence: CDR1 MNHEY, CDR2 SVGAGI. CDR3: CASTTGVNQPQHF. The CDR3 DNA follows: TGTGCCAGTACTACGGGGGTGAATCAGCCCCAGCATTTT.

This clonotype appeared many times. CDR3 bases: TGTGCCAGTAGTATAGAACATACGAACACTGAAGCTTTCTTT. This codes for CASSIEHTNTEAFF. The gene calls are TRBV19 and TRBJ1-1; no firm D call. The CDR3 contains 14 residues. In germline, CDR1 is LNHDA, CDR2 SQIVND (reference sequence). V was clipped by 0 bases and J by 1 base, with 6 bases between them.

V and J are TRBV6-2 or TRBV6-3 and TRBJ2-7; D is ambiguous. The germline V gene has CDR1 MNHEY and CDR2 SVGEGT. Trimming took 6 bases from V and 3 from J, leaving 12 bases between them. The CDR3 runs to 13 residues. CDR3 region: CASRSTWFYEQYF. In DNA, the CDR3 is TGTGCCAGCAGATCCACATGGTTCTACGAGCAGTACTTC.

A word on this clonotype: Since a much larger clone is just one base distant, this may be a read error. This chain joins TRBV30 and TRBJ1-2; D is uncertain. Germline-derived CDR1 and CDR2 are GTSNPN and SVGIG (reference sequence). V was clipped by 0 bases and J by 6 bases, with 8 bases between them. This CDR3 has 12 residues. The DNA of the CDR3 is TGTGCCTGGAGTGTCGGTCAGCATGGCTACACCTTC. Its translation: CAWSVGQHGYTF.

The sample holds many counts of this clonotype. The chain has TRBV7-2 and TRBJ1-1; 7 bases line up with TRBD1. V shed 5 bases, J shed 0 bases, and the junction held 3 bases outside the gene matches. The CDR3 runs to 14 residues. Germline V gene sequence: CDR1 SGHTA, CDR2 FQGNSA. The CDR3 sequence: CASSKGQMNTEAFF. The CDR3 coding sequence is TGTGCCAGCAGCAAGGGACAGATGAACACTGAAGCTTTCTTT.

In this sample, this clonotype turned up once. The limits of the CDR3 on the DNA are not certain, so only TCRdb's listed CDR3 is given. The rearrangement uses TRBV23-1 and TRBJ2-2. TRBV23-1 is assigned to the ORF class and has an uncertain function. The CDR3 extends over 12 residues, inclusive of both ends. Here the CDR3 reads CASSQHRGAVFF.

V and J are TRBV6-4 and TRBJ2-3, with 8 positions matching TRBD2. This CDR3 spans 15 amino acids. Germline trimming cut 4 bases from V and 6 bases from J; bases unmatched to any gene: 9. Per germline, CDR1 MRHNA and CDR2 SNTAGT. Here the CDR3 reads CASSARRGAADTQYF. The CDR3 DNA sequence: TGTGCCAGCAGTGCTAGGCGGGGGGCCGCCGATACGCAGTATTTT.

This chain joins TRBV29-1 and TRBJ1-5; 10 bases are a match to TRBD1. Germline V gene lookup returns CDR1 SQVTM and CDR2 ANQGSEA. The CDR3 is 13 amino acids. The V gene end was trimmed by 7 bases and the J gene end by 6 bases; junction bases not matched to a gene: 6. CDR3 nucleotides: TGCAGCGGGGGACAGGGGAAAGGTCAGCCCCAGCATTTT. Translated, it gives CSGGQGKGQPQHF.

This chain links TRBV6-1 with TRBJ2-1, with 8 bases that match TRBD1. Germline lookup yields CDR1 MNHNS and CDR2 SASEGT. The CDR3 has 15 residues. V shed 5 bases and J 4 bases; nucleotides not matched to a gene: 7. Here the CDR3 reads CASSYGQGFYNEQFF. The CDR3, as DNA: TGTGCCAGCAGTTACGGACAGGGCTTTTACAATGAGCAGTTCTTC.

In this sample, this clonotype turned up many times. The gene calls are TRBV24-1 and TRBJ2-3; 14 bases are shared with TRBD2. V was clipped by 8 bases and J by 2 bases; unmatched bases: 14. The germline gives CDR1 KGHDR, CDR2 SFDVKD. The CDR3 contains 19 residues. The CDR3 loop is CATTSQGTSGGPDTDTQYF. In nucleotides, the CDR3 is TGTGCCACCACTTCCCAGGGGACTAGCGGGGGACCCGACACAGATACGCAGTATTTT.

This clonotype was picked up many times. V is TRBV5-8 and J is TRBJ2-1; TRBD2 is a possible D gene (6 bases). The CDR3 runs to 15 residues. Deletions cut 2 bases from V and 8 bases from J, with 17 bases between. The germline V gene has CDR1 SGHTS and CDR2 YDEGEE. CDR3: CASSLDGGFRYEQFF. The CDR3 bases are TGTGCCAGCAGCTTAGACGGGGGTTTCAGGTATGAGCAGTTCTTC.

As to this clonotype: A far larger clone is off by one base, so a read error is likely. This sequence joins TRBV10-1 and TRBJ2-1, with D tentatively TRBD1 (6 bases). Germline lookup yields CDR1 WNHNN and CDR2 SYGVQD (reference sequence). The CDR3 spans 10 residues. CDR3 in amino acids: CASGQLGQFF. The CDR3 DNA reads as TGTGCCAGCGGACAGCTGGGGCAGTTCTTC.

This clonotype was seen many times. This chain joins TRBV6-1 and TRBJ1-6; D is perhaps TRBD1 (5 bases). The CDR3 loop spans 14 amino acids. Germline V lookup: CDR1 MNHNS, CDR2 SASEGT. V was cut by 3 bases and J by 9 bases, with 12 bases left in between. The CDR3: CASSDYGGSSPLHF. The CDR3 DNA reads TGTGCCAGCAGTGACTACGGGGGTTCTTCACCCCTCCACTTT.